This T cell receptor beta chain originates from a study of OX40 agonist ivuxolimab in advanced cancers. General notes on the study: Ivuxolimab was a fully human IgG2 agonistic monoclonal antibody targeting the costimulatory receptor OX40 (CD134). Intravenous ivuxolimab was administered to patients every 2 weeks at six dose levels: 0.01, 0.1, 0.3, 1.5, 3 and 10 mg/kg. Of the roughly 53 patients in dose escalation, 19 had hepatocellular carcinoma, about 15 had melanoma, 9 had renal cell carcinoma and 9 had head and neck cancer. In the dose-escalation cohort, approximately 83% of patients were male, and the mean age was approximately 60 years with a range of roughly 23 to 79. Prior anti-PD-1, anti-PD-L1 or anti-CTLA-4 therapy was permitted, and checkpoint inhibitors had been received by 30% to 40% of dose-escalation patients. Partial responses occurred in three dose-escalation patients: two with cutaneous melanoma and one with hepatocellular carcinoma. Peripheral TCRbeta sequencing was intended to test whether TCR sequence diversity was altered and clonal T-cell expansion was caused by ivuxolimab. The paper covers the monotherapy dose-escalation part of the phase I ivuxolimab trial, which included N of about 56 patients.

Overall results and qualifications from the work: Which antigens the clonally expanded peripheral T cells were specific for was not determined. In the 0.1-3.0 mg/kg groups, partial responders were among the patients with the lowest normalized peripheral clonal expansion, particularly in CD8+ T cells. Low levels of normalized T-cell clonal expansion were also shown by some nonresponding patients. After ivuxolimab, expanded clones were on average more numerous among CD8+ T cells than among CD4+ T cells. At doses of 0.1 to 3.0 mg/kg, clonal expansion of both CD4+ and CD8+ blood T cells was observed from baseline to week 6.

V and J lose 4 bases and 3 bases, and a span of 9 bases separates them. From a lookup of the germline V gene, CDR1 and CDR2 are SNHLY and FYNNEI. Reading from cysteine to phenylalanine, the CDR3 counts 14 amino acids. The retained sequence is limited to the CDR3, 42 bases, with the frame set at the first base. Patients with autoimmune disease history or receiving systemic immunosuppression were excluded from the trial. Peripheral blood for TCR sequencing was collected from all dose cohorts at baseline, on cycle 4 day 1, and on cycle 7 day 1. The samples were taken from a phase I, first-in-human, multicenter, open-label dose-escalation trial of ivuxolimab. Adults with locally advanced or metastatic melanoma, renal cell carcinoma, hepatocellular carcinoma or head and neck squamous cell carcinoma were enrolled in the trial. CD4+ and CD8+ T cells were sorted separately from peripheral blood before TCR sequencing.

Details on this clone: What this receptor recognizes is not known. The input lacks base qualities; no much larger clone sits a single base away.

To sequence the TCRbeta CDR3 region, genomic DNA was isolated from the sorted cells. The immunoSEQ Assay was used to sequence the TCRbeta CDR3 regions. The immuneACCESS repertoire file appears here via TCRdb, limited to in-frame rearrangements. These files lack a portion of the clones; in checked studies, under half of the deficit traces to unresolved V genes, and the cause of the others is not known. The sample records 60,000 to 80,000 clones, about three quarters of which are singletons. The ten largest clones take up 5% of the sample. This chain joins TRBV2 to TRBJ1-4, with the D gene call left open. This specimen was CD4+ or CD8+ T cells sorted from blood, taken in a trial of the OX40 agonist ivuxolimab. The source is an adult with an advanced solid tumor such as melanoma, head and neck, liver or kidney cancer. At the DNA level, the sequence is TGTGCCAGCAGTGGAGGGAGGTCTAATGAAAAACTGTTTTTT. The translation is CASSGGRSNEKLFF.